The clone carrying this T cell receptor beta chain has at least ten counts. This specimen belongs to a study of T-cell reconstitution after alpha-beta-depleted transplantation in children. For TCRbeta, the library was prepared with unique molecular identifiers. TCRdb recomputed calls from the PCR reads with MiXCR, one row per CDR3 protein. In the table there are over 100,000 distinct CDR3 sequences, 9% to 12% of which are singletons. The V end lost 8 bases, the J end lost 0 bases, and 17 bases lay between the germline ends. Looked up from germline, CDR1 is DFQATT and CDR2 is SNEGSKA (reference sequence). The CDR3 consists of 15 residues.

The rearrangement uses TRBV20-1 and TRBJ2-1; the D gene is possibly TRBD2 (6 bases). The material sequenced was PBMCs, taken before TCRalphabeta/CD19-depleted stem cell transplant. This clonotype was obtained from a boy aged 2 to 10 with acute lymphoblastic leukemia, due to receive a stem cell transplant. DNA of the CDR3: TGCAGTCAGGAAACTAGCACGAGCTCCTACAATGAGCAGTTCTTC. The encoded protein is CSQETSTSSYNEQFF.